The sequence of this T cell receptor (beta chain) was determined in a study of blood T cells in healthy people across ages. General study findings and limits: TCR beta diversity tracked closely with naive T cell percentage. In older individuals, TCR beta diversity per million T cells was lower, falling roughly linearly with age.

Germline assignment: CDR1 SGHVS and CDR2 FQNEAQ. The ends were cut back, 0 bases at V and 4 bases at J, with 6 bases in the middle. The CDR3 length is 14 residues. Primed by a sample-barcoded 5' primer and a J-beta primer mix, a second PCR proceeded for 7 to 11 cycles. Each cDNA was tagged by a template-switch adaptor containing 12 random nucleotides. TCRdb re-called the 5' RACE reads through MiXCR, storing one row per CDR3 protein. The table includes more than 700,000 distinct CDR3 sequences, roughly 50% detected once. Note on this clonotype: The antigen remains unidentified.

This sequence was found in a man aged 80 or over in good health. The J gene is TRBJ2-2, the V gene TRBV7-8; D not resolved. Specimen: blood. The CDR3 reads CASSLAPGTGELFF. The DNA for the CDR3 is TGTGCCAGCAGCTTAGCGCCGGGCACCGGGGAGCTGTTTTTT.